This T cell receptor (beta chain) was recorded in a study of early T cells in non-severe SARS-CoV-2 infection. Background on the study: Sequencing of bulk RNA from unsorted whole blood was done, without chain pairing. Study-level findings and limits: Using VDJdb, the matching emphasized anti-spike CD8 responses while missing private and CD4 specificities.

Each cDNA molecule carried a unique molecular identifier. Using its own MiXCR run on the 5' RACE reads, TCRdb lists one record per CDR3 protein. Counted here are about 68,000 distinct CDR3 sequences, around 9.9% occurring once; the ten biggest clones make up 6.4%. This clonotype was seen many times. Its specificity is not known. V was pared by 0 bases and J by 2 bases, with 2 bases of the junction left unmatched. CDR3 length: 16 amino acids. Per the germline V gene, CDR1 is KGHSH and CDR2 is LQKENI. The chain employs TRBV18 and TRBJ2-3, with 10 positions matching TRBD2. The receptor comes from an adult who was a healthcare worker with PCR-confirmed SARS-CoV-2 infection or an uninfected control (not recorded which). Sequencing input: whole blood. The CDR3 spells CASSPPGLANTDTQYF. As DNA, the CDR3 is TGTGCCAGCTCACCACCGGGACTAGCGAACACAGATACGCAGTATTTT.